This entry lists 31 T cell receptor beta chains sequenced from one sample in a study of blood T cell repertoires in COVID-19. Generated by immunoSEQ multiplex PCR, the TCRdb table keeps only in-frame clones and is missing some. The data contain about 400,000 clones, around 87% of them seen just once; the ten biggest clones take up 1.5% to 2%. Input material: PBMCs or T cells enriched from blood (not recorded which). These receptors originate from a man between 40 and 49 years old in a cohort exposed to, infected with or recovered from COVID-19 (not recorded which).

V and J are TRBV18 and TRBJ1-1, with 9 bases that match TRBD1. The CDR3 sequence is 16 residues long. CDR1 is KGHSH and CDR2 is LQKENI in the germline V gene. Trimming at V came to 2 bases and at J to 0 bases, leaving 4 bases not matched to a gene. The CDR3 coding sequence is TGTGCCAGCTCACCAAGGACAGGGGAGTTGAACACTGAAGCTTTCTTT. It is translated as CASSPRTGELNTEAFF.

The chain combines TRBV28 with TRBJ1-6, with a possible D match to TRBD1 (5 bases). This CDR3 spans 15 amino acids. Trimming took 3 bases from V and 3 from J, leaving 9 bases between them. CDR1 is MDHEN, CDR2 SYDVKM, per germline. The CDR3 nucleotides are TGTGCCAGCAGTTTGGGCCAGGGCTATAATTCACCCCTCCACTTT. Translated, it gives CASSLGQGYNSPLHF.

The chain has TRBV5-1 and TRBJ1-2, with 10 bases matching TRBD1. From germline, CDR1 is SGHRS and CDR2 YFSETQ. The CDR3 is 14 amino acids. The J segment lost 8 bases and the V segment lost 2 bases, leaving 6 bases of the junction unmatched. In DNA form, the CDR3 reads TGCGCCAGCAGCTTAGACAGGGGGCTAGTCGGCTACACCTTC. Its translation: CASSLDRGLVGYTF.

This clone was observed a few times. V usage is TRBV29-1 and J usage is TRBJ1-1, with 7 bases that match TRBD1. This CDR3 contains 14 residues. V lost 5 bases and J lost 1; bases outside the gene matches: 7. Germline V CDR1 and CDR2: SQVTM, ANQGSEA. CDR3 residues: CSVSQGLGNTEAFF. CDR3 coding DNA: TGCAGCGTTTCACAGGGGTTGGGGAACACTGAAGCTTTCTTT.

This clone has more than one count but fewer than ten. The gene calls are TRBV5-3 and TRBJ1-5, with D hard to call. TRBV5-3 is labeled an ORF, and its function is uncertain. CDR3 length: 15 amino acids. V shed 0 bases and J shed 1 base, with 8 bases lying between them. CDR3 amino acids: CARSLGIQSNQPQHF. The DNA for the CDR3 is TGTGCCAGAAGCTTGGGCATTCAGAGCAATCAGCCCCAGCATTTT.

The V call is TRBV25-1, the J call TRBJ1-6, with 7 bases identical to TRBD1. CDR3 length: 14 amino acids. V lost 5 bases, J lost 7 bases, and 5 bases stayed unmatched. Germline-derived CDR1 and CDR2 are MGHDK and SYGVNS. CDR3 nucleotide sequence: TGTGCCAGCAGTCTAGACAGGGTCAATTCACCCCTCCACTTT. It encodes CASSLDRVNSPLHF.

The V call is TRBV6-1, the J call TRBJ1-1; TRBD1 is a possible D gene (5 bases). CDR1 and CDR2 (germline): MNHNS, SASEGT. This CDR3 has 15 amino acids. The ends were cut back, 0 bases at V and 0 bases at J, with 8 bases in the middle. The CDR3 here is CASSEASRVNTEAFF. DNA for the CDR3: TGTGCCAGCAGTGAAGCTTCCAGGGTGAACACTGAAGCTTTCTTT.

CDR3: CASSRQGNSGNTIYF. The CDR3 DNA is TGTGCCAGCAGTCGACAGGGGAACTCTGGAAACACCATATATTTT. The rearrangement joins TRBV7-9 to TRBJ1-3, with 8 bases lining up with TRBD1. The trim removed 6 bases at V and 0 bases at J, leaving 4 bases unmatched. CDR1 and CDR2 from the germline V gene are SEHNR and FQNEAQ (reference sequence). This CDR3 region has 15 residues.

This clone occurred once. The V and J genes are TRBV10-3 and TRBJ1-5; 7 positions match TRBD1. This CDR3 region has 13 residues. CDR1 and CDR2 from the germline V gene are ENHRY and SYGVKD. After removal of 6 bases from V and 10 bases from J, the junction contained 9 bases not matched to a gene. Written as DNA, the CDR3 is TGTGCCATCAGACAGGGCCAGGGGGATCCCCAGCATTTT. Encoded protein: CAIRQGQGDPQHF.

This sequence joins TRBV5-1 and TRBJ1-1; D ambiguous. V gave up 0 bases and J gave up 2 bases, with 5 bases separating them. From germline, CDR1 is SGHRS and CDR2 YFSETQ. The length of the CDR3 is 13 residues. Written as DNA, the CDR3 is TGCGCCAGCAGCTTGGCACAAAACACTGAAGCTTTCTTT. Protein: CASSLAQNTEAFF. The complete variable domain, with remaining parts taken from reference TRBV5-1 and TRBJ1-1, reads KAGVTQTPRYLIKTRGQQVTLSCSPISGHRSVSWYQQTPGQGLQFLFEYFSETQRNKGNFPGRFSGRQFSNSRSEMNVSTLELGDSALYLCASSLAQNTEAFFGQGTRLTVV.

This clone was counted between two and nine times. The chain recombines TRBV3-1 (or the pseudogene TRBV3-2) with TRBJ1-2, with 9 bases that match TRBD1. This CDR3 is 14 amino acids long. Germline V gives CDR1 LGHDT, CDR2 YNNKEL (reference sequence). V dropped 6 bases and J dropped 5; count of bases not matched to a gene: 7. The CDR3 spells CASRAQGTGYGYTF. The CDR3, as DNA: TGTGCCAGCAGGGCCCAGGGGACAGGGTATGGCTACACCTTC.

The genes are TRBV6-2 or TRBV6-3 and TRBJ1-3, with 9 bases matching TRBD1. The CDR3 spans 14 residues. V shed 6 bases, J shed 6 bases, and the junction held 6 bases outside the gene matches. Germline V gene sequence: CDR1 MNHEY, CDR2 SVGEGT. Here the CDR3 reads CASSSDRGQNTIYF. The CDR3, as DNA: TGTGCCAGCAGCTCGGACAGGGGCCAAAACACCATATATTTT.

J is TRBJ1-1 and V is TRBV25-1, with D unresolved. V lost 4 bases to trimming and J lost 0 bases, with 9 bases between them. Germline assignment: CDR1 MGHDK and CDR2 SYGVNS. This CDR3 has 14 residues. This CDR3 is CASSGLRVNTEAFF. The CDR3 coding sequence is TGTGCCAGCAGTGGACTGAGGGTGAACACTGAAGCTTTCTTT.

This sequence joins TRBV18 and TRBJ2-1; 9 bases agree with TRBD2. Losses at the gene ends were 0 bases for V and 9 bases for J; bases not matched to a gene: 6. The CDR3 has 15 residues. Germline V gene data show CDR1 as KGHSH and CDR2 as LQKENI. Here the CDR3 DNA reads TGTGCCAGCTCACCACCGGGACTAGCATTTGGTGAGCAGTTCTTC. Its protein is CASSPPGLAFGEQFF.

The chain combines TRBV5-1 with TRBJ1-2; D gene unclear. Per the germline V gene, CDR1 is SGHRS and CDR2 is YFSETQ. V was pared by 0 bases and J by 4 bases, with 10 bases between. CDR3 length: 14 amino acids. The CDR3 loop is CASSLGWRVYGYTF. The CDR3 region has the DNA TGCGCCAGCAGCTTGGGATGGAGGGTCTATGGCTACACCTTC.

The rearrangement links TRBV25-1 to TRBJ2-7; 9 positions agree with TRBD2. The CDR3 covers 14 residues. V was clipped by 5 bases and J by 2 bases; unmatched bases: 4. Germline V gene sequence: CDR1 MGHDK, CDR2 SYGVNS. CDR3 loop: CASSLAGAAYEQYF. Written as DNA, the CDR3 is TGTGCCAGCAGTTTAGCGGGAGCCGCCTACGAGCAGTACTTC.

The chain carries TRBV27 and TRBJ2-1; 9 nucleotides line up with TRBD2. CDR3 length equals 15 residues. The ends lost 5 bases at V and 7 bases at J; junction bases unmatched: 9. Germline-derived CDR1 and CDR2 are MNHEY and SMNVEV (reference sequence). The CDR3 coding sequence is TGTGCCAGCAGTCCGATAGCGGGAGTCCGAAATGAGCAGTTCTTC. Translation: CASSPIAGVRNEQFF.

This clone was found once. The chain has TRBV5-1 and TRBJ1-1, with 11 bases matching TRBD1. The CDR3 contains 16 residues. CDR1 and CDR2 (germline): SGHRS, YFSETQ. V gave up 7 bases and J gave up 2 bases; unmatched junction bases: 10. CDR3 nucleotides: TGCGCCAGCGGACAGGGGGCCCATTCGGTCAACACTGAAGCTTTCTTT. This encodes CASGQGAHSVNTEAFF.

This chain uses TRBV30 with TRBJ1-4; tentatively, D is TRBD1 (6 bases). V was trimmed by 0 bases and J by 2 bases, leaving 10 bases between them. The CDR3 covers 15 residues. Germline CDR1 and CDR2: GTSNPN and SVGIG (reference sequence). CDR3: CAWSVQQGTNEKLFF. The CDR3 DNA is TGTGCCTGGAGTGTACAACAGGGCACTAATGAAAAACTGTTTTTT.

The rearrangement links TRBV10-1 to TRBJ1-6, with 7 positions matching TRBD1. This CDR3 spans 12 amino acids. V was clipped by 8 bases and J by 10 bases; unmatched bases: 5. Germline V CDR1 and CDR2: WNHNN, SYGVQD (reference sequence). DNA for the CDR3: TGCGCCAGCGGGGACAGTTTATCACCCCTCCACTTT. Translation: CASGDSLSPLHF.

The rearrangement uses TRBV9 and TRBJ2-5, with 7 bases matching TRBD2. This CDR3 contains 13 residues. Trimming removed 4 bases from V and 2 bases from J; junction bases left unmatched: 2. Germline assignment: CDR1 SGDLS and CDR2 YYNGEE. The DNA for the CDR3 is TGTGCCAGCAGCCCTAGCGGACAAGAGACCCAGTACTTC. As protein: CASSPSGQETQYF.

The genes are TRBV6-5 and TRBJ2-3; no firm D call. V was trimmed by 5 bases and J by 3 bases, leaving 9 bases between them. The CDR3 is made up of 13 amino acids. CDR1 and CDR2 (germline): MNHEY, SVGAGI. CDR3 DNA sequence: TGTGCCAGCAGTCCAGTTTGGACAGATACGCAGTATTTT. Translating it yields CASSPVWTDTQYF.

The CDR3 sequence is CASSQSALAGVWSSYEQYF. CDR3 coding DNA: TGTGCCAGCAGCCAAAGTGCTCTAGCGGGAGTCTGGAGCTCCTACGAGCAGTACTTC. The chain combines TRBV4-2 with TRBJ2-7; 10 positions agree with TRBD2. CDR1 is LGHNA, CDR2 YNFKEQ, per germline. The CDR3 extends over 19 amino acids. J gave up 0 bases and V 2 bases, and 13 bases lay outside the gene matches.

The chain couples TRBV6-4 to TRBJ2-2; 9 bases agree with TRBD1. The CDR3 loop spans 15 amino acids. Germline values: CDR1 MRHNA, CDR2 SNTAGT. V was clipped by 5 bases and J by 3 bases; unmatched bases: 4. The CDR3: CASSRQGDYTGELFF. The CDR3 DNA reads TGTGCCAGCAGTCGACAGGGGGACTACACCGGGGAGCTGTTTTTT.

The V gene is TRBV7-9, the J gene TRBJ1-3, with a possible D match to TRBD1 (5 bases). CDR3 size: 14 residues. Germline V CDR1 and CDR2: SEHNR, FQNEAQ (reference sequence). The V and J ends lost 6 bases and 3 bases respectively, with 12 bases between them. The CDR3 DNA sequence: TGTGCCAGCAGAGGCCGGGGGGATGGAAACACCATATATTTT. The encoded protein is CASRGRGDGNTIYF.

The V gene is TRBV2, the J gene TRBJ2-7, with 9 bases that match TRBD1. Germline V CDR1 and CDR2: SNHLY, FYNNEI. The J segment lost 2 bases and the V segment lost 3 bases, leaving 8 bases of the junction unmatched. The CDR3 is 16 amino acids. The CDR3 DNA follows: TGTGCCAGCAGTGAGCGGGGGACAGGGTTCGCCTACGAGCAGTACTTC. As protein: CASSERGTGFAYEQYF. Full variable domain (outside the CDR3, taken from reference TRBV2 and TRBJ2-7): EPEVTQTPSHQVTQMGQEVILRCVPISNHLYFYWYRQILGQKVEFLVSFYNNEISEKSEIFDDQFSVERPDGSNFTLKIRSTKLEDSAMYFCASSERGTGFAYEQYFGPGTRLTVT.

The CDR3 nucleotides are TGTGCCACCGGACTAGCGGGCACAGATACGCAGTATTTT. This gives the protein CATGLAGTDTQYF. The chain joins TRBV27 to TRBJ2-3; TRBD2 matches at 10 bases. The CDR3 consists of 13 residues. Germline CDR1 reads MNHEY; CDR2 reads SMNVEV (reference sequence). V was clipped by 10 bases and J by 1 base; unmatched bases: 2.

CDR3 protein: CASSLSGTSRNNEQFF. The CDR3 DNA reads as TGTGCCAGCAGCTTAAGTGGGACTAGCAGGAACAATGAGCAGTTCTTC. The V gene is TRBV7-3, the J gene TRBJ2-1; 9 bases fit TRBD2. Per germline, CDR1 SGHTA and CDR2 FQGTGA. The CDR3 spans 16 residues. Trimming cost V 1 base and J 5 bases; bases outside gene matches: 6.

The chain employs TRBV5-8 and TRBJ2-1, with D possibly matching TRBD1 (5 bases). Germline V gene lookup returns CDR1 SGHTS and CDR2 YDEGEE. There are 14 residues in the CDR3. Trimming took off 4 bases at V and 10 bases at J, with 18 bases between the two ends. The CDR3 DNA is TGTGCCAGCAGCGATAAGTGGGGCCCCAGGGAGCAGTTCTTC. It codes for CASSDKWGPREQFF.

V and J are TRBV4-1 and TRBJ1-2; 10 bases are shared with TRBD1. Trimming took 4 bases from V and 0 from J; bases not matched to a gene: 5. This CDR3 spans 16 amino acids. Germline V gene lookup returns CDR1 MGHRA and CDR2 YSYEKL. CDR3 DNA: TGCGCCAGCAGCCCGGGACAGGGGCGATCTAACTATGGCTACACCTTC. Protein sequence: CASSPGQGRSNYGYTF.

V is TRBV29-1 and J is TRBJ2-1; 13 nucleotides line up with TRBD2. CDR1 and CDR2 (germline): SQVTM, ANQGSEA. The CDR3 has 17 residues. V gave up 6 bases and J gave up 4 bases; unmatched junction bases: 12. CDR3 amino acids: CSVAGTSGTPVYNEQFF. The CDR3 DNA follows: TGCAGCGTGGCCGGGACTAGCGGGACCCCTGTATACAATGAGCAGTTCTTC.